The 5 T cell receptor beta chains listed next were all sequenced from one sample in a study of T cell responses to AZD1222 COVID-19 vaccine. Sequenced by immunoSEQ multiplex PCR; TCRdb stores in-frame clones only, minus some. Here the sample spans roughly 120,000 clones, about 88% being singletons. The specimen comprised peripheral blood, sampled on day 0 of AZD1222 vaccination. The receptors stem from an adult in good health.

The chain employs TRBV5-5 and TRBJ1-5, with D uncertain. The CDR3 is 15 residues long. V gave up 0 bases and J gave up 1 base, with 8 bases separating them. Germline CDR1 SGHKS, CDR2 YYEKEE (reference sequence). CDR3 nucleotide sequence: TGTGCCAGCAGCTTGGACGGGATGAGCAATCAGCCCCAGCATTTT. It codes for CASSLDGMSNQPQHF.

Only one count was recorded for this clone. J is TRBJ2-7 and V is TRBV11-2; the match to TRBD1 covers 7 bases. V lost 7 bases and J lost 0; bases outside the gene matches: 6. Germline V lookup: CDR1 SGHAT, CDR2 FQNNGV. The CDR3 has 14 amino acids. The CDR3 sequence: CASTTGQSSYEQYF. In nucleotides, the CDR3 is TGTGCCAGCACCACGGGACAGAGCTCCTACGAGCAGTACTTC.

The chain has TRBV10-2 and TRBJ2-3, with a tentative D call TRBD2 (6 bases). The CDR3 is 13 residues long. V lost 10 bases, J lost 11 bases, and 22 bases lay in between. Germline V gene data show CDR1 as WSHSY and CDR2 as SAAADI. The CDR3 sequence: CATKITGTGEQYF. CDR3 sequence (DNA): TGCGCCACCAAGATTACCGGGACGGGAGAGCAGTATTTT.

The CDR3 DNA is TGTGCCAGCAGACCGGGACAGAAAATTGAAAAACTGTTTTTT. Translation: CASRPGQKIEKLFF. The rearrangement links TRBV2 to TRBJ1-4, with 7 bases lining up with TRBD1. The CDR3 contains 14 residues. With V trimmed by 6 bases and J by 7 bases, 8 bases remained unmatched. The germline V gene encodes CDR1 SNHLY and CDR2 FYNNEI.

J is TRBJ2-3 and V is TRBV4-1; 7 bases map to TRBD2. Germline V gives CDR1 MGHRA, CDR2 YSYEKL. V lost 5 bases and J lost 4; bases outside the gene matches: 12. The CDR3 consists of 16 residues. The DNA of the CDR3 is TGCGCCAGCAGCTTCTCCGGGACTACTATCCCAGATACGCAGTATTTT. This encodes CASSFSGTTIPDTQYF.